The next 7 T cell receptor beta chains were all read from a single sample in a study of T cell responses to AZD1222 COVID-19 vaccine. Clones were read by immunoSEQ multiplex PCR, and TCRdb kept only the in-frame ones, dropping some. The data contain around 170,000 clones, approximately 91% of them singletons. This material consisted of peripheral blood, taken on day 0 of AZD1222 vaccination. All receptors come from an adult in good health.

This chain joins TRBV9 and TRBJ1-1; 7 bases line up with TRBD1. Trimming cost V 5 bases and J 4 bases; bases outside gene matches: 8. CDR1 is SGDLS and CDR2 is YYNGEE in the germline V gene. The CDR3 runs to 14 residues. CDR3 sequence (DNA): TGTGCCAGCAGTCAGCACAGGGGTGGCACTGAAGCTTTCTTT. This encodes CASSQHRGGTEAFF.

The chain is built from TRBV25-1 and TRBJ2-7; D call uncertain. This CDR3 is built from 11 residues. V was pared by 4 bases and J by 3 bases, with 4 bases between. CDR1 is MGHDK, CDR2 SYGVNS, per germline. Written as DNA, the CDR3 is TGTGCCAGCAGTGCAATCTACGAGCAGTACTTC. Amino acids: CASSAIYEQYF.

This clone was seen just once. This chain uses TRBV7-9 with TRBJ2-3, with D uncertain. CDR1 SEHNR and CDR2 FQNEAQ come from the germline V gene (reference sequence). V was pared by 2 bases and J by 1 base, with 10 bases between. The CDR3 is 15 amino acids. CDR3 nucleotide sequence: TGTGCCAGCAGCTTACGGACGGACGGCACAGATACGCAGTATTTT. Translation: CASSLRTDGTDTQYF.

In DNA form, the CDR3 reads TGTGCCAGCAGTTACTCGAAGGGACGCACCTATGAAAAACTGTTTTTT. The encoded protein is CASSYSKGRTYEKLFF. The gene calls are TRBV6-6 and TRBJ1-4, with a tentative D call TRBD1 (5 bases). The CDR3 totals 16 residues. The germline V gene encodes CDR1 MNHNY and CDR2 SVGAGI (reference sequence). Trimming left V 0 bases short and J 6 bases short, with 14 bases between.

The rearrangement joins TRBV19 to TRBJ1-1, with 7 bases lining up with TRBD1. This CDR3 contains 17 residues. Germline V gene lookup returns CDR1 LNHDA and CDR2 SQIVND (reference sequence). J lost 0 bases, V lost 5 bases, and 12 bases had no gene match. The CDR3 DNA reads as TGTGCCAGTAGTTCCCGACAGGGAATCGTAATGAACACTGAAGCTTTCTTT. As protein: CASSSRQGIVMNTEAFF.

The gene calls are TRBV28 and TRBJ1-6; possibly TRBD1 for D (5 bases). CDR1 and CDR2 (germline): MDHEN, SYDVKM. The length of the CDR3 is 15 residues. V was trimmed by 6 bases and J by 7 bases, leaving 16 bases between them. The CDR3 loop is CASRWYGGTNSPLHF. The CDR3 bases are TGTGCCAGCAGATGGTATGGGGGGACCAATTCACCCCTCCACTTT.

The V call is TRBV6-5, the J call TRBJ2-7; no clear D gene. Between the trimmed V and J ends, which lost 5 bases and 3 bases, there was a span of 8 bases. The CDR3 length is 12 residues. The V gene's germline CDR1 is MNHEY and CDR2 SVGAGI. For the CDR3, the DNA is TGTGCCAGCAGTCCCCTCTTCTACGAGCAGTACTTC. Amino acid sequence: CASSPLFYEQYF.